This TCR beta chain was sequenced in a study of T cell responses to AZD1222 COVID-19 vaccine. Notes on the study in general: Seropositive at baseline were only a handful of AZD1222 recipients. CD4 TCRs linked to vaccination spanned spike, dominating at 160-218 and 743-854.

The data were produced by immunoSEQ multiplex PCR, yet TCRdb's version contains in-frame clones alone and is incomplete. The data show 100,000 or so clones, around 84% seen once. Worth noting for this clone: Its antigen remains unknown.

There are 13 residues in the CDR3. Trimming stripped 3 bases from V and 2 bases from J, with 8 bases between. Looked up from germline, CDR1 is MNHEY and CDR2 is SMNVEV (reference sequence). The receptor's source is an adult in good health. The rearrangement joins TRBV27 to TRBJ2-7; perhaps TRBD1 as D (5 bases). The source material was peripheral blood, sampled on day 0 of AZD1222 vaccination. In DNA, the CDR3 is TGTGCCAGCAGTTTGGGGCTAGCCTACGAGCAGTACTTC. It encodes CASSLGLAYEQYF.